The clone carrying this TCR beta chain was counted once. Healthy and HIV-negative, the adult donors had no recent acute infections or vaccinations. These data belong to a study of shared clonotypes between healthy human individuals. The authors distributed each subset's genomic DNA evenly over several immunoSEQ plates. The assay was immunoSEQ multiplex PCR, and TCRdb's table has in-frame clones only and misses some. The data show roughly 2.5 million clones, approximately 90% seen once. V lost 4 bases to trimming and J lost 4 bases, with 15 bases between them. This CDR3 is built from 16 residues. The germline V gene has CDR1 SGHNT and CDR2 YYREEE (reference sequence).

The receptor's source is a man aged 18 to 30 in good health. The chain joins TRBV5-4 to TRBJ2-6; D might be TRBD1 or TRBD2, each matching 5 bases. The material sequenced was naive CD4+ T cells sorted from blood. The subset is: CD45RA+ positively selected. CDR3 DNA: TGTGCCAGCAGCGGGACCGCCGCCCTCGGGGCCAACGTCCTGACTTTC. It codes for CASSGTAALGANVLTF.